What follows are 2 T cell receptor beta chains derived from one specimen sequenced in a study of blood T cell repertoires in COVID-19. Here immunoSEQ multiplex PCR was the method, and the copy in TCRdb shows in-frame clones only, minus some. The repertoire holds tens of thousands of clones, with about nine tenths as singletons. What was sequenced was peripheral blood. The receptor set was obtained from a woman older than 75 with acute or convalescent COVID-19.

V is TRBV10-3 and J is TRBJ2-4; a weak D match, TRBD2 (6 bases). This CDR3 comprises 19 residues. The V end lost 4 bases, the J end lost 1 base, and 23 bases lay between the germline ends. In germline, CDR1 is ENHRY, CDR2 SYGVKD. The CDR3 loop reads CAISGILVRENAAKNIQYF. CDR3 nucleotides: TGTGCCATCAGTGGAATCCTAGTTCGGGAGAATGCGGCCAAAAACATTCAGTACTTC.

The V gene is TRBV18, the J gene TRBJ2-2; D not certain. The germline V gene encodes CDR1 KGHSH and CDR2 LQKENI. This CDR3 has 15 residues. V was clipped by 2 bases and J by 1 base, with 8 bases between them. The CDR3 region has the DNA TGTGCCAGCTCACCAACCCCACAGAACACCGGGGAGCTGTTTTTT. This codes for CASSPTPQNTGELFF.